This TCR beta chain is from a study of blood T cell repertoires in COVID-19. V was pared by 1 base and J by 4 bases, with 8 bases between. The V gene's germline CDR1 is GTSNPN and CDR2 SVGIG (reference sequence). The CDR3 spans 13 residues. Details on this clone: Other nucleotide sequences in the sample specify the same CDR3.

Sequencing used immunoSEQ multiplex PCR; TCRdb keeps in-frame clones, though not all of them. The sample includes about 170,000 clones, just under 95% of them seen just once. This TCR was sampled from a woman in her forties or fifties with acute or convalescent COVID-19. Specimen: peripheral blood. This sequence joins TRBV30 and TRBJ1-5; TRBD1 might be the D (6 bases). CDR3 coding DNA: TGTGCCTGGAGTGGGGGGCCTAATCAGCCCCAGCATTTT. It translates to CAWSGGPNQPQHF.